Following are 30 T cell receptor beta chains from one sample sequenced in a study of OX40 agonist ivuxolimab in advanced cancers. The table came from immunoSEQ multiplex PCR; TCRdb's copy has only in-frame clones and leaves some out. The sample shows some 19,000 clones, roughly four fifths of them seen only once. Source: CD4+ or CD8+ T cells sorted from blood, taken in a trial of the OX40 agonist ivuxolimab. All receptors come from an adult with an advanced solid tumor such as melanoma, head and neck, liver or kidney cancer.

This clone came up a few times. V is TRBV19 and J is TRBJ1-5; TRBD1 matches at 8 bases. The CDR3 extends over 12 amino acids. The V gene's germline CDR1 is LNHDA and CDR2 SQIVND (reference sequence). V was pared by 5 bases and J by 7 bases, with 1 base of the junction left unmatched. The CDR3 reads CASSQGAQPQHF. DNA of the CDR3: TGTGCCAGTAGTCAGGGGGCACAGCCCCAGCATTTT.

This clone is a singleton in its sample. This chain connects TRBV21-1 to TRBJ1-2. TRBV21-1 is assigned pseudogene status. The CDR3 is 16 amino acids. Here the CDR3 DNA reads TGTGCCAGCAGCAAAAACTTTGACGGCTCTAACTATGGCTACACCTTC. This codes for CASSKNFDGSNYGYTF.

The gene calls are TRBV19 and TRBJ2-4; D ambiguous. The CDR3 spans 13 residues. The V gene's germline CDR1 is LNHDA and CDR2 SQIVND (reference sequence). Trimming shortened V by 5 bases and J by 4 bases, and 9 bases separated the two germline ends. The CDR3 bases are TGTGCCAGTAGTGGAAGGCAGAAAAACATTCAGTACTTC. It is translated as CASSGRQKNIQYF.

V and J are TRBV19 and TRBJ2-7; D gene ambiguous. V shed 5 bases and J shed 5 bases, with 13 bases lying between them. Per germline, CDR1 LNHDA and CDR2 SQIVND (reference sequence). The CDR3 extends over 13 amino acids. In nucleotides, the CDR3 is TGTGCCAGTAGTCCCAGACCCGGTGACGAGCAGTACTTC. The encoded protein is CASSPRPGDEQYF.

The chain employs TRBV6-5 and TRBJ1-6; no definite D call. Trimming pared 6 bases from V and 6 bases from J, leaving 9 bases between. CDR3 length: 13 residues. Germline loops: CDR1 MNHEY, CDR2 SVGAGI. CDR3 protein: CASSRPSNSPLHF. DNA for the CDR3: TGTGCCAGCAGCCGTCCATCTAATTCACCCCTCCACTTT.

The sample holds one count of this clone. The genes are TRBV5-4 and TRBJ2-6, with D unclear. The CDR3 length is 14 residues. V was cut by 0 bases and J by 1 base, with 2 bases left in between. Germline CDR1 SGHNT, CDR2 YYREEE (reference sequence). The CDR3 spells CASSLASGANVLTF. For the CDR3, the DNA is TGTGCCAGCAGCTTGGCTTCTGGGGCCAACGTCCTGACTTTC.

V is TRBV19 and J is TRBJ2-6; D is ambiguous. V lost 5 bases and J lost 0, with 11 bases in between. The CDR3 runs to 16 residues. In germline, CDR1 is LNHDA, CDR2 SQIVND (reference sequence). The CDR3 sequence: CASSLIGISGANVLTF. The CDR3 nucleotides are TGTGCCAGTAGTTTAATTGGGATCTCTGGGGCCAACGTCCTGACTTTC.

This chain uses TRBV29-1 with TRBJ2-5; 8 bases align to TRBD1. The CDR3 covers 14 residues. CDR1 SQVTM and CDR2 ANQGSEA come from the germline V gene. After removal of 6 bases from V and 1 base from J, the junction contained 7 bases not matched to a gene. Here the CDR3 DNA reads TGCAGCGTCCCTCAGGGGGCCCTCCAAGAGACCCAGTACTTC. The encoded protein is CSVPQGALQETQYF.

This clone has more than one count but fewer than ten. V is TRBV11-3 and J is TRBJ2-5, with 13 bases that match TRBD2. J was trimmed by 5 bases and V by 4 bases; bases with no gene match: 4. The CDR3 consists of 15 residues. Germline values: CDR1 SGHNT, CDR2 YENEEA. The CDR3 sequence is CASSWGTSGIETQYF. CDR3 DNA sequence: TGTGCCAGCAGCTGGGGGACTAGCGGGATTGAGACCCAGTACTTC.

The CDR3 DNA is TGTGCCAGCAGCTTCGGGACTAGCGGCTTCTACGAGCAGTACTTC. As protein: CASSFGTSGFYEQYF. The V call is TRBV14, the J call TRBJ2-7; TRBD2 matches 11 bases. The CDR3 has 15 residues. Germline-derived CDR1 and CDR2 are SGHDN and FVKESK. V shed 5 bases and J 3 bases; nucleotides not matched to a gene: 6. The whole variable domain, filled in from reference TRBV14 and TRBJ2-7, reads EAGVTQFPSHSVIEKGQTVTLRCDPISGHDNLYWYRRVMGKEIKFLLHFVKESKQDESGMPNNRFLAERTGGTYSTLKVQPAELEDSGVYFCASSFGTSGFYEQYFGPGTRLTVT.

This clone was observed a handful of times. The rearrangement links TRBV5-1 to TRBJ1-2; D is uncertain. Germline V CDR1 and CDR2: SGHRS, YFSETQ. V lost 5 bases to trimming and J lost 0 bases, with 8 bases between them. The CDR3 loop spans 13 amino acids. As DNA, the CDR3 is TGCGCCAGCAGGGAAGTATCTAACTATGGCTACACCTTC. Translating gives CASREVSNYGYTF.

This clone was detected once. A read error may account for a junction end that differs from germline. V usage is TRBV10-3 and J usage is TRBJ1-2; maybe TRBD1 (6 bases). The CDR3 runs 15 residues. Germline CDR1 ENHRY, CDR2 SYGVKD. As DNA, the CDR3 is TGTGCCAGCAGTGAAGGTACCACAGGGATAATTGGCTACACCTTC. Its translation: CASSEGTTGIIGYTF.

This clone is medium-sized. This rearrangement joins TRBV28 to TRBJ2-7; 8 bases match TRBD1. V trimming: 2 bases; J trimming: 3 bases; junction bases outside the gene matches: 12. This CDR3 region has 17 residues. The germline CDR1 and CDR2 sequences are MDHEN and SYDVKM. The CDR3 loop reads CASSLKSWGTGFYEQYF. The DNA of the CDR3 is TGTGCCAGCAGTTTAAAGAGCTGGGGGACAGGCTTCTACGAGCAGTACTTC.

The CDR3 spells CASSPGTGDGYTF. The CDR3 region has the DNA TGTGCCAGCAGCCCAGGGACAGGGGATGGCTACACCTTC. The chain joins TRBV11-1 to TRBJ1-2; TRBD1 matches at 10 bases. Germline values: CDR1 SGHAT, CDR2 FQDESV (reference sequence). This CDR3 has 13 amino acids. Trimming removed 5 bases from V and 6 bases from J; junction bases left unmatched: 3.

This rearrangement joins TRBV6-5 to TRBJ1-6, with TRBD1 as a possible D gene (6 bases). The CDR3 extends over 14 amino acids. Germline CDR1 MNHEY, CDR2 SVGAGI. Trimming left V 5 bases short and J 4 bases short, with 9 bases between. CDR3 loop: CASSRTDYNSPLHF. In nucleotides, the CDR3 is TGTGCCAGCAGTCGGACAGATTATAATTCACCCCTCCACTTT.

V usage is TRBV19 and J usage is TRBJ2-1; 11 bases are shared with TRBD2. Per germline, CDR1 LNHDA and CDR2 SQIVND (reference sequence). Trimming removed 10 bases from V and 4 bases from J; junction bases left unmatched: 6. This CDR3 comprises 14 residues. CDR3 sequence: CATKLAGEYNEQFF. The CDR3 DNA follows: TGTGCCACCAAACTAGCGGGAGAGTACAATGAGCAGTTCTTC.

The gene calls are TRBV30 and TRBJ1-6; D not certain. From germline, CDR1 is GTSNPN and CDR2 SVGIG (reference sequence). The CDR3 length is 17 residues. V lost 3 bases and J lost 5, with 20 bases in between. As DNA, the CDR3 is TGTGCCTGGAGAAGTGGGCGCGTGGGTTTAAATAATTCACCCCTCCACTTT. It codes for CAWRSGRVGLNNSPLHF.

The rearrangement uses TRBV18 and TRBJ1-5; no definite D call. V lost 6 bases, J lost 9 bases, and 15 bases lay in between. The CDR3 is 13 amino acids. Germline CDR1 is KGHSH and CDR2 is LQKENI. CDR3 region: CASSNDGPRPQHF. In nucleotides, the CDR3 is TGTGCCAGCTCCAATGACGGCCCCAGGCCCCAGCATTTT.

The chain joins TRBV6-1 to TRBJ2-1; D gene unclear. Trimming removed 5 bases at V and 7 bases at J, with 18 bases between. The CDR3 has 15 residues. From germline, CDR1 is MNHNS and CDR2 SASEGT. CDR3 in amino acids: CASSTTIGPENEQFF. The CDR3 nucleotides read TGTGCCAGCAGTACTACTATTGGGCCTGAAAATGAGCAGTTCTTC.

The CDR3 protein is CASSPRPNTGELFF. CDR3 sequence (DNA): TGTGCCAGCAGCCCCCGGCCAAACACCGGGGAGCTGTTTTTT. The V gene is TRBV9, the J gene TRBJ2-2; no clear D gene. Trimming took 4 bases from V and 2 from J, leaving 9 bases between them. The CDR3 has 14 amino acids. CDR1 is SGDLS and CDR2 is YYNGEE in the germline V gene.

The CDR3 sequence is CASSITYEQYF. The CDR3 coding sequence is TGTGCCAGCAGTATAACGTACGAGCAGTACTTC. The chain employs TRBV28 and TRBJ2-5; D not resolved. The DNA end lines up better with TRBJ2-7; the J call may be wrong. Germline V gene lookup returns CDR1 MDHEN and CDR2 SYDVKM. There are 11 residues in the CDR3.

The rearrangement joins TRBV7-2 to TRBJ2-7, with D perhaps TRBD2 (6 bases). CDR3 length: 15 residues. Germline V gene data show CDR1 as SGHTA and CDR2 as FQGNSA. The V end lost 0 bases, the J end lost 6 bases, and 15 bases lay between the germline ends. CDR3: CASSLATSAGGEQYF. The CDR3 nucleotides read TGTGCCAGCAGCTTAGCAACGTCCGCCGGGGGCGAGCAGTACTTC. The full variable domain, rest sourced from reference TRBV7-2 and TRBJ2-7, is GAGVSQSPSNKVTEKGKDVELRCDPISGHTALYWYRQSLGQGLEFLIYFQGNSAPDKSGLPSDRFSAERTGGSVSTLTIQRTQQEDSAVYLCASSLATSAGGEQYFGPGTRLTVT.

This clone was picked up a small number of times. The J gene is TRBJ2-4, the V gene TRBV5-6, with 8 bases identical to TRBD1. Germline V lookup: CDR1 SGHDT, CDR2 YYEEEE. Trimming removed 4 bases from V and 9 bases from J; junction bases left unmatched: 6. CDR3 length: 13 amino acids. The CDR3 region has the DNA TGTGCCAGCAGCCTGACAGGGGTGGGCATTCAGTACTTC. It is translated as CASSLTGVGIQYF.

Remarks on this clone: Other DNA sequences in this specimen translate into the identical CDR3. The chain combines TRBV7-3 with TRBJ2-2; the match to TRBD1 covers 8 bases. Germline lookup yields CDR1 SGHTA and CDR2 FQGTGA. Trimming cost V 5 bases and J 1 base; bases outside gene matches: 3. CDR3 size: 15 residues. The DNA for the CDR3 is TGTGCCAGCAGCCTAGGGACAGGGAACACCGGGGAGCTGTTTTTT. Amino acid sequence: CASSLGTGNTGELFF.

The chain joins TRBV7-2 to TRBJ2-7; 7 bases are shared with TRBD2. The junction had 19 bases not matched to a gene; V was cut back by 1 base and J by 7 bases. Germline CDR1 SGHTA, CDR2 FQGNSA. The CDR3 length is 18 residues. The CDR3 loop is CASSLGLVIAGLGGEQYF. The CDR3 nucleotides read TGTGCCAGCAGCTTAGGTTTAGTAATAGCGGGCCTGGGGGGTGAGCAGTACTTC.

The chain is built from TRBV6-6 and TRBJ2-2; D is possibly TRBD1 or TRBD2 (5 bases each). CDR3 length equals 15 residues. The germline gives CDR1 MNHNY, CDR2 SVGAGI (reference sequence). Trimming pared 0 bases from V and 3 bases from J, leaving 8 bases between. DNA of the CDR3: TGTGCCAGCAGTTACTCGGGGGTCGACACCGGGGAGCTGTTTTTT. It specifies CASSYSGVDTGELFF.

In DNA form, the CDR3 reads TGTGCCAGCAGCTTAACAGCGAACACTGAAGCTTTCTTT. Translating it yields CASSLTANTEAFF. V usage is TRBV5-4 and J usage is TRBJ1-1; D is uncertain. The CDR3 consists of 13 residues. CDR1 is SGHNT, CDR2 YYREEE, per germline (reference sequence). V lost 2 bases and J 1 base, leaving 6 bases between the germline ends.

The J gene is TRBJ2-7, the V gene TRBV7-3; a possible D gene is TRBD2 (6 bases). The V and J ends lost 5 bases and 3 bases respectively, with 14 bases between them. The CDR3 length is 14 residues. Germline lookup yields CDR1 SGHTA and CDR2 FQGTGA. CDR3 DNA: TGTGCCAGCAGCCAGCAAGAGGGAGGCTACGAGCAGTACTTC. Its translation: CASSQQEGGYEQYF.

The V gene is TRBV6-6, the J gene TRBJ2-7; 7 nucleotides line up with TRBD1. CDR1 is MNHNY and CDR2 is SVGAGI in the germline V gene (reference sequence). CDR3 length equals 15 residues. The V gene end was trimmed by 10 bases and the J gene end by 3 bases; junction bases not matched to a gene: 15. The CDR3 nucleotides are TGTGCCATCAGCGACAGGGACGGTGGGAGCTACGAGCAGTACTTC. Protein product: CAISDRDGGSYEQYF.

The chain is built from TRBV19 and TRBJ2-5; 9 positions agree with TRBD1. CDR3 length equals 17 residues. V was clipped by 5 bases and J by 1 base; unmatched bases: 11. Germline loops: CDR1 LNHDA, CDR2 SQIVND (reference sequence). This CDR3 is CASSRRTGAFRQETQYF. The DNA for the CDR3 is TGTGCCAGTAGTCGAAGGACAGGGGCCTTCCGCCAAGAGACCCAGTACTTC.